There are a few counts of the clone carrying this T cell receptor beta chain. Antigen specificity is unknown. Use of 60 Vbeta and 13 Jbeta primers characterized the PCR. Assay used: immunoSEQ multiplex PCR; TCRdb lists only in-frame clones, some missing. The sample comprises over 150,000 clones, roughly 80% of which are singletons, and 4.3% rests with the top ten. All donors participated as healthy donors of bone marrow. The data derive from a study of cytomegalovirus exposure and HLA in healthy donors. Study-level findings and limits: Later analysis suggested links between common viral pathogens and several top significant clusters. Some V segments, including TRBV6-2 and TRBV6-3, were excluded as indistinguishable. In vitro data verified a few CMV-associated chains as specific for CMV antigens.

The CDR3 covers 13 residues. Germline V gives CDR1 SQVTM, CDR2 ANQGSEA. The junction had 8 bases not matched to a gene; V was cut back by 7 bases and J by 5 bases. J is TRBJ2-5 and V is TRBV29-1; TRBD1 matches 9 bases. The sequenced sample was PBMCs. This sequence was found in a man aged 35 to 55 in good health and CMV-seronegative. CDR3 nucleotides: TGCAGCGCCGAACAGGGGGCGGGGGAGACCCAGTACTTC. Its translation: CSAEQGAGETQYF.